The 16 T cell receptor beta chains given below trace back to one sample, sequenced in a study of blood T cell repertoires in COVID-19. TCRdb keeps only in-frame clones here, not all; method: immunoSEQ multiplex PCR. The sample shows approximately 250,000 clones, over 80% of them seen only once. The sample comprised peripheral blood. Source of these receptors: a middle-aged woman who had recovered from COVID-19.

The CDR3 DNA follows: TGTGCCAGCAGTTTCCGGGACAGGGAGTACGAGCAGTACTTC. Protein: CASSFRDREYEQYF. The chain combines TRBV28 with TRBJ2-7; TRBD1 matches 9 bases. In germline, CDR1 is MDHEN, CDR2 SYDVKM. This CDR3 comprises 14 residues. V shed 3 bases, J shed 4 bases, and the junction held 4 bases outside the gene matches.

This clone was observed a single time. This chain connects TRBV5-1 to TRBJ1-4; 8 bases are a match to TRBD1. This CDR3 contains 16 residues. The trim removed 0 bases at V and 10 bases at J, leaving 11 bases unmatched. Germline CDR1 SGHRS, CDR2 YFSETQ. DNA of the CDR3: TGCGCCAGCAGCTTGGCCGGGACAGGCCCCCGGGGAAAACTGTTTTTT. Amino acid sequence: CASSLAGTGPRGKLFF.

The CDR3 DNA sequence: TGTGCCAGCAGTTTCCCGTCGGGAGGGAAGGGCCGAGCTTTCTTT. Its protein product is CASSFPSGGKGRAFF. This chain links TRBV28 with TRBJ1-1; D gene uncertain. The CDR3 has 15 amino acids. Germline V lookup: CDR1 MDHEN, CDR2 SYDVKM. The V gene lost 3 bases and the J gene lost 10 bases, with 21 bases spanning the gap.

The chain is built from TRBV11-3 and TRBJ1-1; no clear D. V lost 1 base and J lost 4, with 7 bases in between. This CDR3 contains 13 residues. Germline assignment: CDR1 SGHNT and CDR2 YENEEA. The CDR3 sequence is CASSLASRTEAFF. CDR3 bases: TGTGCCAGCAGCTTAGCGAGTCGCACTGAAGCTTTCTTT.

This clone came up a few times. The chain combines TRBV19 with TRBJ1-5; D is perhaps TRBD1 (5 bases). With 3 bases removed from V and 7 bases from J, the gap between germline ends came to 10 bases. The CDR3 is 13 amino acids. Germline-derived CDR1 and CDR2 are LNHDA and SQIVND (reference sequence). Here the CDR3 reads CASSIGGAQPQHF. CDR3 in DNA: TGTGCCAGTAGTATCGGGGGTGCGCAGCCCCAGCATTTT.

The chain employs TRBV19 and TRBJ1-5, with D maybe TRBD1 (5 bases). Germline CDR1 LNHDA, CDR2 SQIVND (reference sequence). There are 15 residues in the CDR3. V shed 7 bases and J shed 6 bases, with 19 bases lying between them. CDR3 region: CASTTRAAGAQPQHF. In DNA form, the CDR3 reads TGTGCCAGTACAACCAGGGCAGCTGGGGCTCAGCCCCAGCATTTT.

This chain connects TRBV28 to TRBJ1-6; D is ambiguous. The CDR3 is 15 residues long. Per germline, CDR1 MDHEN and CDR2 SYDVKM. The ends were cut back, 4 bases at V and 3 bases at J, with 10 bases in the middle. This CDR3 is CASSSTRDYNSPLHF. The CDR3 DNA reads as TGTGCCAGCAGTTCAACCCGGGACTATAATTCACCCCTCCACTTT.

The genes are TRBV5-6 and TRBJ1-2, with 7 positions matching TRBD1. This CDR3 comprises 14 residues. Looked up from germline, CDR1 is SGHDT and CDR2 is YYEEEE. V gave up 1 base and J gave up 3 bases; unmatched junction bases: 3. CDR3 region: CASSLTGVDYGYTF. CDR3 coding DNA: TGTGCCAGCAGCTTGACAGGGGTAGACTATGGCTACACCTTC. The full variable domain, its missing parts supplied by reference TRBV5-6 and TRBJ1-2, is DAGVTQSPTHLIKTRGQQVTLRCSPKSGHDTVSWYQQALGQGPQFIFQYYEEEERQRGNFPDRFSGHQFPNYSSELNVNALLLGDSALYLCASSLTGVDYGYTFGSGTRLTVV.

V and J are TRBV13 and TRBJ2-7; D is uncertain. Deletions cut 2 bases from V and 0 bases from J, with 11 bases between. The CDR3 has 15 residues. The germline V gene encodes CDR1 PRHDT and CDR2 FYEKMQ (reference sequence). The DNA of the CDR3 is TGTGCCAGCAGCTTATTCCGAGGAAGCTCCTACGAGCAGTACTTC. It translates to CASSLFRGSSYEQYF.

The chain uses TRBV28 and TRBJ2-5; 16 bases agree with TRBD2. Looked up from germline, CDR1 is MDHEN and CDR2 is SYDVKM. The CDR3 is 16 residues long. The junction had 6 bases not matched to a gene; V was cut back by 6 bases and J by 5 bases. The CDR3 region has the DNA TGTGCCAGCAGCTCACCGGGACTAGCGGGGGGGGAGACCCAGTACTTC. It encodes CASSSPGLAGGETQYF.

The chain joins TRBV2 to TRBJ1-5, with a tentative D call TRBD1 (5 bases). This CDR3 spans 16 amino acids. Trimming left V 7 bases short and J 4 bases short, with 20 bases between. From germline, CDR1 is SNHLY and CDR2 FYNNEI. CDR3 coding DNA: TGTGCCAGCAAGGGCGGAGTAGAAGGGGCTAATCAGCCCCAGCATTTT. It yields the protein CASKGGVEGANQPQHF.

CDR3 sequence (DNA): TGTGCCAGCAGTCCAGAGGGGACAGTGAACACTGAAGCTTTCTTT. It yields the protein CASSPEGTVNTEAFF. The rearrangement links TRBV28 to TRBJ1-1, with 7 bases fitting TRBD1. With V trimmed by 5 bases and J by 0 bases, 6 bases remained unmatched. Germline V gene sequence: CDR1 MDHEN, CDR2 SYDVKM. The CDR3 spans 15 residues.

The chain couples TRBV28 to TRBJ1-4; a weak D match, TRBD1 (5 bases). With 6 bases removed from V and 8 bases from J, the gap between germline ends came to 16 bases. The CDR3 is 14 residues long. Germline V gene data show CDR1 as MDHEN and CDR2 as SYDVKM. The CDR3 region is CASSPGLVEEKLFF. The CDR3 nucleotides are TGTGCCAGCAGCCCAGGGTTGGTGGAGGAAAAACTGTTTTTT.

The CDR3 region has the DNA TGCGCCAGCAGCCCGACAGTCCAGAGGAATTCACCCCTCCACTTT. Its translation: CASSPTVQRNSPLHF. The chain recombines TRBV5-1 with TRBJ1-6; a weak D match, TRBD1 (5 bases). The CDR3 runs to 15 residues. Trimming pared 4 bases from V and 7 bases from J, leaving 15 bases between. The germline gives CDR1 SGHRS, CDR2 YFSETQ.

The chain has TRBV4-2 and TRBJ2-3, with 7 bases fitting TRBD2. Germline CDR1 reads LGHNA; CDR2 reads YNFKEQ. The CDR3 sequence is 18 residues long. V was pared by 0 bases and J by 2 bases, with 11 bases of the junction left unmatched. CDR3 nucleotides: TGTGCCAGCAGCCAAGATTATTTGTATCGGGGGGACACAGATACGCAGTATTTT. Its protein is CASSQDYLYRGDTDTQYF.

This clone was recorded a few times. V gene TRBV29-1 combines with J gene TRBJ1-4; D remains ambiguous. Trimming left V 4 bases short and J 7 bases short, with 10 bases between. This CDR3 has 12 residues. Germline CDR1 and CDR2: SQVTM and ANQGSEA. CDR3 protein: CSVGAESEKLFF. The DNA of the CDR3 is TGCAGCGTTGGGGCAGAATCTGAAAAACTGTTTTTT.